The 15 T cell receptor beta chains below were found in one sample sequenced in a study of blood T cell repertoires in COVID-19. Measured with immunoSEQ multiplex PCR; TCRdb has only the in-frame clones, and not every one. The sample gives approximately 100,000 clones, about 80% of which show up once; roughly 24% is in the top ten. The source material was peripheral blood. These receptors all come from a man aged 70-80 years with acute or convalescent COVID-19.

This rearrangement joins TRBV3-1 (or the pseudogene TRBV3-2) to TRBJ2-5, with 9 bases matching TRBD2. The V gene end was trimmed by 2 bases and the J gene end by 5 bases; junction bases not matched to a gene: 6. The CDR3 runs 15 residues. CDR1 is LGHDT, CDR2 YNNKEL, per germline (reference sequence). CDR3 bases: TGTGCCAGCAGCCAACGGCGGCTAGCGGGGGAGACCCAGTACTTC. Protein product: CASSQRRLAGETQYF.

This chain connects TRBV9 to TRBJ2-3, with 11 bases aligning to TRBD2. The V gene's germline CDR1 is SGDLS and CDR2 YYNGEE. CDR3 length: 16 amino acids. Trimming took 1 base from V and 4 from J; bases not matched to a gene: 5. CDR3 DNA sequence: TGTGCCAGCAGCGTAACTAGCGGGAGTACCGCAGATACGCAGTATTTT. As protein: CASSVTSGSTADTQYF.

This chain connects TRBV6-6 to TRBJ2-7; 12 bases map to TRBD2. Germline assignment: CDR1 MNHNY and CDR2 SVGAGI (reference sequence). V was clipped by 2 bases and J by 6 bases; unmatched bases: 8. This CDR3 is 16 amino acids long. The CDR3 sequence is CASSYAPQTSGSEQYF. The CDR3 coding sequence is TGTGCCAGCAGTTACGCGCCTCAGACTAGCGGGAGCGAGCAGTACTTC.

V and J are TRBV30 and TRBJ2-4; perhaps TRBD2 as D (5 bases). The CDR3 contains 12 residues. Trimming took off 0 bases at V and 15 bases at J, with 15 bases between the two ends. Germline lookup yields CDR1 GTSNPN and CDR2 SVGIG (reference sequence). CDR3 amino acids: CAWSVDSGLLYF. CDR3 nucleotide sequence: TGTGCCTGGAGTGTGGACTCGGGTCTTTTGTACTTC. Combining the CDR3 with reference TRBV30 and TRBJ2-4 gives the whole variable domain SQTIHQWPATLVQPVGSPLSLECTVEGTSNPNLYWYRQAAGRGLQLLFYSVGIGQISSEVPQNLSASRPQDRQFILSSKKLLLSDSGFYLCAWSVDSGLLYFGAGTRLSVL.

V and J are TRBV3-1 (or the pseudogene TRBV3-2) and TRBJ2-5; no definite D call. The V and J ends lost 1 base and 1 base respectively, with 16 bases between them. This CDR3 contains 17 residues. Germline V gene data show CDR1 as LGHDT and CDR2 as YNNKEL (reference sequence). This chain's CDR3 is CASSQGATSPFQETQYF. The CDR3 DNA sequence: TGTGCCAGCAGCCAAGGGGCTACCAGCCCTTTCCAAGAGACCCAGTACTTC.

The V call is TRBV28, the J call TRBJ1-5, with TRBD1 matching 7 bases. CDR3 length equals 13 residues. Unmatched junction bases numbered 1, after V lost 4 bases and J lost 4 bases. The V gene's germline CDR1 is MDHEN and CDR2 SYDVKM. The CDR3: CASSWDRNQPQHF. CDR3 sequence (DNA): TGTGCCAGCAGTTGGGACAGAAATCAGCCCCAGCATTTT.

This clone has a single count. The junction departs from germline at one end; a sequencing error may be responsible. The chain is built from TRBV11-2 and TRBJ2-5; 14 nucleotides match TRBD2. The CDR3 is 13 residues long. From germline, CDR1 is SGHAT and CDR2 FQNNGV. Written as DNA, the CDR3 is TGTGCCAGCAGCCCGGGACTAGCGGGGGCCCCTCACTTC. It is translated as CASSPGLAGAPHF.

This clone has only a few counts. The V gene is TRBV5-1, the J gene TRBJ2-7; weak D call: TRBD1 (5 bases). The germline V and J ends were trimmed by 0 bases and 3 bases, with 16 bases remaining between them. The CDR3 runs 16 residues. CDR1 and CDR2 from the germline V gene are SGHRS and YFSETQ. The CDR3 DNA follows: TGCGCCAGCAGCTTGGCGGCTGTGGGGCCAGGCTACGAGCAGTACTTC. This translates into CASSLAAVGPGYEQYF.

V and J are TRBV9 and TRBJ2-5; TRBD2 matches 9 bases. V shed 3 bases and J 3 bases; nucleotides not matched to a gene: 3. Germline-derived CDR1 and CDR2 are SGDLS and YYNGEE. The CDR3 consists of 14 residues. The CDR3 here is CASSARLAEETQYF. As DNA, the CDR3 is TGTGCCAGCAGCGCCAGACTAGCGGAAGAGACCCAGTACTTC.

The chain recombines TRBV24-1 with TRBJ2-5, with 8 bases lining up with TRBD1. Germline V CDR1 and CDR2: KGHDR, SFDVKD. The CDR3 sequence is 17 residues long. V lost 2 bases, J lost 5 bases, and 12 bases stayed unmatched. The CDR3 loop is CATSDSGQGRLQETQYF. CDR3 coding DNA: TGTGCCACCAGTGATTCAGGACAGGGACGGTTGCAGGAGACCCAGTACTTC.

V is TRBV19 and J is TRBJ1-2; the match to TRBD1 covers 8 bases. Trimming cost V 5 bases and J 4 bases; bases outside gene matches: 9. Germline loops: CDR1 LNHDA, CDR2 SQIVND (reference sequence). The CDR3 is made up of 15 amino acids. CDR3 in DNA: TGTGCCAGTAGTTCCACTCTACAGGGGGGCTATGGCTACACCTTC. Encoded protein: CASSSTLQGGYGYTF.

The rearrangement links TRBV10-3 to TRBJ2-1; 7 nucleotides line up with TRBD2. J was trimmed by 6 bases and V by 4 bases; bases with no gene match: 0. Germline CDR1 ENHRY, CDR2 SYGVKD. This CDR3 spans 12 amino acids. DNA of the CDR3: TGTGCCATCAGTGGGACTAGCAATGAGCAGTTCTTC. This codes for CAISGTSNEQFF.

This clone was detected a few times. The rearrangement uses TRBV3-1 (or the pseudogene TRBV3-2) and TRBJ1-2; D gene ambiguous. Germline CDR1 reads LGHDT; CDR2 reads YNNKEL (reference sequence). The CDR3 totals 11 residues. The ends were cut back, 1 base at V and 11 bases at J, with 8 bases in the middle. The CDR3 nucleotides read TGTGCCAGCAGCCAAGGCGTCAGGTACACCTTC. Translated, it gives CASSQGVRYTF.

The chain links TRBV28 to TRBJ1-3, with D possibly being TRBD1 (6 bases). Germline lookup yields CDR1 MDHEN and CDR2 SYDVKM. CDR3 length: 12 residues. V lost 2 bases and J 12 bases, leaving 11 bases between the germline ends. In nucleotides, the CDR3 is TGTGCCAGCAGTTTACAGGGGCCCCACATATATTTT. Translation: CASSLQGPHIYF.

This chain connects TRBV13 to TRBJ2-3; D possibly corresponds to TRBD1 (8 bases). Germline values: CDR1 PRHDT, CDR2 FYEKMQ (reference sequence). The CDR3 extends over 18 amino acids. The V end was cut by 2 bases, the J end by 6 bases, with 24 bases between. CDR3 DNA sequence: TGTGCCAGCAGCTTAACAGGGGGTGTGGGCGGGAGTCGCGATACGCAGTATTTT. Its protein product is CASSLTGGVGGSRDTQYF.